A single sample is the source of the 18 T cell receptor beta chains below, sequenced in a study of control samples from healthy donors and cancer patients. The assay was immunoSEQ multiplex PCR, and TCRdb's table has in-frame clones only and misses some. The repertoire includes about 130,000 clones, roughly nine tenths of them detected once, and around 2% sits in the top ten. The sequenced sample was blood. Receptors originate from a man between 18 and 35 years old in good health.

This sequence joins TRBV10-2 and TRBJ1-1; D not certain. CDR3 length equals 11 residues. The germline V gene encodes CDR1 WSHSY and CDR2 SAAADI. V was trimmed by 8 bases and J by 6 bases, leaving 10 bases between them. The CDR3 coding sequence is TGCGCCAGCGTTCTGGGAGCTGAAGCTTTCTTT. Its protein is CASVLGAEAFF.

The chain links TRBV28 to TRBJ2-2; TRBD1 is a possible D gene (5 bases). In germline, CDR1 is MDHEN, CDR2 SYDVKM. The CDR3 loop spans 16 amino acids. The V gene lost 7 bases and the J gene lost 5 bases, with 20 bases spanning the gap. This chain's CDR3 is CASNPSGLGWTGELFF. DNA of the CDR3: TGTGCCAGCAACCCCTCAGGGTTAGGTTGGACCGGGGAGCTGTTTTTT.

The chain has TRBV7-2 and TRBJ2-1; D is unresolved. CDR1 and CDR2 (germline): SGHTA, FQGNSA. V was pared by 2 bases and J by 0 bases, with 8 bases between. There are 15 residues in the CDR3. The CDR3 nucleotides are TGTGCCAGCAGCTTACTTGGCAGCTCCTACAATGAGCAGTTCTTC. It encodes CASSLLGSSYNEQFF.

The chain combines TRBV9 with TRBJ2-1, with 7 bases aligning to TRBD2. After removal of 0 bases from V and 6 bases from J, the junction contained 9 bases not matched to a gene. This CDR3 has 16 amino acids. Germline-derived CDR1 and CDR2 are SGDLS and YYNGEE. The CDR3 loop reads CASSVGGLAASNEQFF. CDR3 DNA sequence: TGTGCCAGCAGCGTAGGAGGTCTAGCGGCCAGCAATGAGCAGTTCTTC.

The chain is built from TRBV2 and TRBJ1-2; 7 bases match TRBD1. Germline CDR1 SNHLY, CDR2 FYNNEI. This CDR3 spans 15 amino acids. J was trimmed by 8 bases and V by 4 bases; bases with no gene match: 13. The CDR3, as DNA: TGTGCCAGCAGTGGACCAGGACAGGTCATCTGGGGCTACACCTTC. It is translated as CASSGPGQVIWGYTF.

The chain couples TRBV5-5 to TRBJ1-5; 8 bases line up with TRBD1. The CDR3 spans 18 residues. The V gene's germline CDR1 is SGHKS and CDR2 YYEKEE (reference sequence). The V segment lost 4 bases and the J segment 1 base; nucleotides outside the gene matches: 13. This chain's CDR3 is CASSPRQGSMWSNQPQHF. Written as DNA, the CDR3 is TGTGCCAGCAGCCCGCGACAGGGGAGCATGTGGAGCAATCAGCCCCAGCATTTT.

The genes are TRBV5-1 and TRBJ2-1; TRBD1 matches at 7 bases. The CDR3 is 14 amino acids. After removal of 5 bases from V and 8 bases from J, the junction contained 10 bases not matched to a gene. The V gene's germline CDR1 is SGHRS and CDR2 YFSETQ. CDR3 nucleotide sequence: TGCGCCAGCAGTACGAGGGGGCTTGGGGATGAGCAGTTCTTC. It specifies CASSTRGLGDEQFF.

The gene calls are TRBV11-3 and TRBJ2-1; 7 bases align to TRBD1. The CDR3 loop spans 15 amino acids. CDR1 is SGHNT and CDR2 is YENEEA in the germline V gene. V gave up 1 base and J gave up 7 bases; unmatched junction bases: 7. CDR3: CASSLGASRGNEQFF. The CDR3, as DNA: TGTGCCAGCAGCTTAGGGGCTAGCAGGGGGAATGAGCAGTTCTTC.

The chain employs TRBV12-5 and TRBJ1-2; D is unclear. Germline CDR1 and CDR2: LGHNT and FRNRAP. CDR3 length: 15 amino acids. Trimming removed 5 bases at V and 0 bases at J, with 13 bases between. The CDR3 region has the DNA TGTGCTAGTGGTCTCGATTGGGGTTCTAACTATGGCTACACCTTC. Translating gives CASGLDWGSNYGYTF.

The chain links TRBV5-1 to TRBJ2-7; D unclear. The CDR3 is 15 amino acids. The V end was cut by 0 bases, the J end by 2 bases, with 12 bases between. CDR1 and CDR2 (germline): SGHRS, YFSETQ. CDR3 coding DNA: TGCGCCAGCAGCTTGGGATTCGGCGAAACCTACGAGCAGTACTTC. Amino acid sequence: CASSLGFGETYEQYF. Drawing the rest from reference TRBV5-1 and TRBJ2-7, the complete variable domain is KAGVTQTPRYLIKTRGQQVTLSCSPISGHRSVSWYQQTPGQGLQFLFEYFSETQRNKGNFPGRFSGRQFSNSRSEMNVSTLELGDSALYLCASSLGFGETYEQYFGPGTRLTVT.

The V and J genes are TRBV28 and TRBJ2-7, with 14 bases aligning to TRBD2. Germline loops: CDR1 MDHEN, CDR2 SYDVKM. Losses at the gene ends were 5 bases for V and 5 bases for J; bases not matched to a gene: 8. The CDR3 extends over 16 amino acids. The CDR3 sequence: CASSLLTSGRVNEQYF. The CDR3 DNA sequence: TGTGCCAGCAGTCTACTGACTAGCGGGAGGGTAAACGAGCAGTACTTC.

The gene calls are TRBV28 and TRBJ2-3, with TRBD2 matching 7 bases. This CDR3 region has 15 residues. The germline CDR1 and CDR2 sequences are MDHEN and SYDVKM. V gave up 6 bases and J gave up 3 bases; unmatched junction bases: 9. The CDR3 region has the DNA TGTGCCAGCAGCTCCACTAGCGATTCGACAGATACGCAGTATTTT. Its translation: CASSSTSDSTDTQYF.

This chain links TRBV11-2 with TRBJ2-7; 9 bases align to TRBD1. The germline V gene has CDR1 SGHAT and CDR2 FQNNGV. V lost 1 base to trimming and J lost 0 bases; unmatched junction nucleotides: 7. The CDR3 contains 17 residues. The CDR3 is CASSLVGQGGGSYEQYF. The CDR3 DNA sequence: TGTGCCAGCAGCTTAGTGGGACAGGGAGGCGGCTCCTACGAGCAGTACTTC.

The chain recombines TRBV7-9 with TRBJ2-2; TRBD2 is a possible D gene (5 bases). CDR3 length: 16 amino acids. Germline loops: CDR1 SEHNR, CDR2 FQNEAQ (reference sequence). Trimming stripped 4 bases from V and 2 bases from J, with 14 bases between. The CDR3 here is CASSSSGRANTGELFF. The CDR3 DNA reads TGTGCCAGCAGCTCGAGCGGACGCGCCAACACCGGGGAGCTGTTTTTT.

This clone was seen more than once but under ten times. V is TRBV2 and J is TRBJ1-1; D is ambiguous. Trimming cost V 4 bases and J 3 bases, with 9 bases left between them. CDR3 size: 13 residues. The V gene's germline CDR1 is SNHLY and CDR2 FYNNEI. CDR3 bases: TGTGCCAGCAGTGTCGGCCGAGACACTGAAGCTTTCTTT. Protein product: CASSVGRDTEAFF.

The genes are TRBV5-6 and TRBJ1-2; the D is unclear. CDR3 length equals 13 residues. Germline lookup yields CDR1 SGHDT and CDR2 YYEEEE. V lost 0 bases and J 8 bases, leaving 11 bases between the germline ends. The CDR3 is CASSLAGPGGYTF. The CDR3 DNA is TGTGCCAGCAGCTTGGCAGGTCCGGGCGGCTACACCTTC.

The J gene is TRBJ1-2, the V gene TRBV19; D is unresolved. The CDR3 loop spans 13 amino acids. With 7 bases removed from V and 6 bases from J, the gap between germline ends came to 15 bases. Germline V gene lookup returns CDR1 LNHDA and CDR2 SQIVND (reference sequence). CDR3 residues: CASTDLRWDGYTF. DNA for the CDR3: TGTGCCAGTACCGACTTGAGGTGGGATGGCTACACCTTC.

V and J are TRBV27 and TRBJ1-5, with 8 bases lining up with TRBD1. The CDR3 length is 14 residues. With V trimmed by 3 bases and J by 7 bases, 5 bases remained unmatched. Per the germline V gene, CDR1 is MNHEY and CDR2 is SMNVEV (reference sequence). In nucleotides, the CDR3 is TGTGCCAGCAGTTTTCGAACAGGGGGACAGCCCCAGCATTTT. This translates into CASSFRTGGQPQHF.